The rows below give T cell receptor beta chains drawn from one sample of a study of T cell repertoires in cytomegalovirus infection. TCRdb processed the reads anew with MiXCR; each CDR3 protein has one entry. This table holds fewer than 1,000,000 distinct CDR3 sequences, approximately 32% found once. These receptors' targets are unknown. The material was cultured CD8+ T cells from PBMCs, obtained from culture after CMV antigen stimulation. All receptors derive from a human donor in good health (CMV status not recorded). Some clones in this sample may be carry-over from other donors' samples. Both conserved end residues are part of each CDR3. D genes are given only for firm matches. A row's size may be missing; if present it is once, few, many or a size class.

>NA|TRBV7-6|many|TRBJ1-1
TGTGCCAGCAGCTTAGCCTGGAACCCGAACACTGAAGCTTTCTTT
CASSLAWNPNTEAFF
>NA|TRBV6-6|few|TRBJ1-1
TGTGCCAGCAGTGCTGGGAGTATGGTTGTAACTGAAGCTTTCTTT
CASSAGSMVVTEAFF
>NA|TRBV5-1|NA|TRBJ1-6
TGCGCCAGCAGCCTAGGGTGGGCGGATTCACCCCTCCACTTT
CASSLGWADSPLHF
>NA|TRBV5-6|few|TRBJ1-1
TGTGCCAGCAGCTTGGCAGGCAGGCTGGGAACTGAAGCTTTCTTT
CASSLAGRLGTEAFF
>NA|TRBV29-1|NA|TRBJ1-4
TGCAGCGTTGAAGGGGGTGAAAAACTGTTTTTT
CSVEGGEKLFF
>TRBD1|TRBV15|few|TRBJ1-1
TGTGCCACCAGCAGAAGGGGGCTTGGAACTGAAGCTTTCTTT
CATSRRGLGTEAFF
>NA|TRBV6-1|many|TRBJ2-4
TGTGCCAGCAGTGAAGTTGGAGGGGGGCCGCATCTGGCCAAAAACATTCAGTACTTC
CASSEVGGGPHLAKNIQYF
>TRBD2|TRBV7-9|NA|TRBJ2-3
TGTGCCAGCAGGTCGGGAGGGCGAAGCACAGATACGCAGTATTTT
CASRSGGRSTDTQYF
>NA|TRBV7-6|many|TRBJ2-5
TGTGCCAGCAGCTTAGATGTCTGGAGCGTCGGAGAGACCCAGTACTTC
CASSLDVWSVGETQYF
>NA|TRBV11-1|few|TRBJ2-1
TGTGCCAGCAGCCAGCCGGGACTTAGCGGACACAATGAGCAGTTCTTC
CASSQPGLSGHNEQFF
>TRBD1|TRBV7-9|few|TRBJ2-5
TGTGCCAGCAGCTTGGACAGGGAACAAGAGACCCAGTACTTC
CASSLDREQETQYF
>NA|TRBV4-1|few|TRBJ1-2
TGCGCCAGCACCCCGACGGATATAAACTATGGCTACACCTTC
CASTPTDINYGYTF
>TRBD1|TRBV20-1|NA|TRBJ2-2
TGCAGTGCTCAGTTCCGGGACAGGGGGCTTACCGGGGAGCTGTTTTTT
CSAQFRDRGLTGELFF
>NA|TRBV27|NA|TRBJ2-1
TGTGCCAGCAGTTTGCGGGGGCTCTGGAATGAGCAGTTCTTC
CASSLRGLWNEQFF
>NA|TRBV7-8|many|TRBJ2-7
TGTGCCAGCAGCTTAGGAAGGAATCCAACCTACGAGCAGTACTTC
CASSLGRNPTYEQYF
>NA|TRBV5-6|NA|TRBJ1-2
TGTGCCAGCAGCTTGGACAGTGTTCCCCCCTATGGCTACACCTTC
CASSLDSVPPYGYTF
>NA|TRBV27|many|TRBJ2-7
TGTGCCAGCAGTCCCGGACAGAGCTCCTACGAGCAGTACTTC
CASSPGQSSYEQYF
>NA|TRBV7-6|many|TRBJ1-1
TGTGCCAGCAGCTTAGAGGCTCTCGACACTGAAGCTTTCTTT
CASSLEALDTEAFF
>TRBD2|TRBV19|NA|TRBJ2-1
TGTGCCAGTAGTCCTAGCGGGGGGGCTCGGAATGAGCAGTTCTTC
CASSPSGGARNEQFF
>NA|TRBV27|NA|TRBJ1-1
TGTGCCAGCGCGATGGGAGGGCTGGCGACTGAAGCTTTCTTT
CASAMGGLATEAFF
>TRBD2|TRBV7-9|few|TRBJ2-1
TGTGCCAGCAGCTTAGATATTGGGGGGGACTCCTACAATGAGCAGTTCTTC
CASSLDIGGDSYNEQFF
>NA|TRBV27|few|TRBJ2-7
TGTGCCAGCAGTTTATCGATTGGAATTAGCTCCTACGAGCAGTACTTC
CASSLSIGISSYEQYF
>NA|TRBV6-2/TRBV6-3|many|TRBJ2-6
TGTGCCAGCAGTTACAACTCTGGGGCCAACGTCCTGACTTTC
CASSYNSGANVLTF
>NA|TRBV13|few|TRBJ2-1
TGTGCCAGCAGCCCGCCTTCGACCCATGAGCAGTTCTTC
CASSPPSTHEQFF
>NA|TRBV5-8|NA|TRBJ2-1
TGTGCCAGCAGAGGGGCGGAGAGCTCCTACAATGAGCAGTTCTTC
CASRGAESSYNEQFF
>NA|TRBV19|NA|TRBJ1-5
TGTGCCAGTAGTATCCCAGGGATGGTCGTTTATAGCAATCAGCCCCAGCATTTT
CASSIPGMVVYSNQPQHF
>NA|TRBV7-2|many|TRBJ2-1
TGTGCCAGCAGCTTAGAAAGGGGCCCATACAATGAGCAGTTCTTC
CASSLERGPYNEQFF
>TRBD2|TRBV4-1|NA|TRBJ2-3
TGCGCCAGCAGCCCCGCCCGCGGGGGTACGCAGTATTTT
CASSPARGGTQYF
>TRBD2|TRBV9|NA|TRBJ2-3
TGTGCCAGCAGCGTCTTCGGCGGGGGGGCTTCAGATACGCAGTATTTT
CASSVFGGGASDTQYF
>NA|TRBV7-9|NA|TRBJ2-1
TGTGCCAGCAGCGCAGGAGGGGGGACGGCCATCTTC
CASSAGGGTAIF
>TRBD2|TRBV27|NA|TRBJ2-6
TGTGCCAGCAGTTTATCGTTTCTGCGGGAGGGCAGCGGGGCCAACGTCCTGACTTTC
CASSLSFLREGSGANVLTF
>TRBD1|TRBV28|NA|TRBJ1-5
TGTGCCAGCAGTTCAGGGGGCACCCATCAGCCCCAGCATTTT
CASSSGGTHQPQHF
>NA|TRBV6-2/TRBV6-3|many|TRBJ2-7
TGTGCCAGCAGTTACTCGACAACGACAGACTCCTACGAGCAGTACTTC
CASSYSTTTDSYEQYF
>TRBD1|TRBV5-6|NA|TRBJ2-1
TGTGCCAGCAGCTCTACGGACAGGGGGCGTTACAATGAGCAGTTCTTC
CASSSTDRGRYNEQFF
>TRBD1|TRBV7-8|many|TRBJ2-1
TGTGCCAGCAGCTCTGAGGGGGGGACAGGGGCCTACAATGAGCAGTTCTTC
CASSSEGGTGAYNEQFF
>NA|TRBV27|few|TRBJ2-1
TGTGCCAGCAGATGGGGGGTAAACGGGAATGAGCAGTTCTTC
CASRWGVNGNEQFF
>NA|TRBV11-2|many|TRBJ1-6
TGTGCCAGCAGCTTCCCGACCCCCTCACCCCTCCACTTT
CASSFPTPSPLHF
>NA|TRBV9|NA|TRBJ1-6
TGTGCCAGCAGCGTAGAAAAAGGGGTCTATAATTCACCCCTCCACTTT
CASSVEKGVYNSPLHF
>NA|TRBV7-9|NA|TRBJ1-6
TGTGCCAGCAGCTTACGAACATTGGGGCCCCTCCACTTT
CASSLRTLGPLHF
>NA|TRBV19|few|TRBJ2-5
TGTGCCAGTAGTAAATGGCCAGACCAAGAGACCCAGTACTTC
CASSKWPDQETQYF
>NA|TRBV6-1|NA|TRBJ2-5
TGTGCCAGCAGTTTTTCTTGGATTTTCGTGGGCGAGCAAGAGACCCAGTACTTC
CASSFSWIFVGEQETQYF
>NA|TRBV29-1|NA|TRBJ1-1
TGCAGCGTAGCAGGGGCAGCTGAAGCTTTCTTT
CSVAGAAEAFF
>NA|TRBV4-2|NA|TRBJ2-5
TGTGCCAGCAGCCAAGATAGATTGGAGGGGTTTGAAGAGACCCAGTACTTC
CASSQDRLEGFEETQYF
>NA|TRBV11-3|NA|TRBJ2-2
TGTGCCAGCAGCCCGCGCCGAAACGGACGTTACGACACCGGGGAGCTGTTTTTT
CASSPRRNGRYDTGELFF
>NA|TRBV24-1|NA|TRBJ2-3
TGTGCCACCAGTGACTTCACAGATACGCAGTATTTT
CATSDFTDTQYF